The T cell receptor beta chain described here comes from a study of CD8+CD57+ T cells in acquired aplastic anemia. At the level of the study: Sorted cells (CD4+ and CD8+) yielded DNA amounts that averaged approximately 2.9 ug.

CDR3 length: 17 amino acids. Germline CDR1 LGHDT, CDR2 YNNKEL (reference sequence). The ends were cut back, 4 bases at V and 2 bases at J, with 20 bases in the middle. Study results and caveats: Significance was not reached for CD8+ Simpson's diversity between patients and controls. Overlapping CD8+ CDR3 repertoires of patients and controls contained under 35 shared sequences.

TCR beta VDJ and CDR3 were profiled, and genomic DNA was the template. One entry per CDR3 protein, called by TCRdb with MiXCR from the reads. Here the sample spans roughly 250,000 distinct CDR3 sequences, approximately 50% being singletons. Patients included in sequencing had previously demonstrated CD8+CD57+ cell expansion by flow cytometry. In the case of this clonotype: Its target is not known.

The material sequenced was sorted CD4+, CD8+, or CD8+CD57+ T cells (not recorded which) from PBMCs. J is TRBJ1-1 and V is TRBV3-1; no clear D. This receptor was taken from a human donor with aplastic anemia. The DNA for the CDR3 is TGTGCCAGCAGCCTTACCGCGGTCCGGGCCTTCAACACTGAAGCTTTCTTT. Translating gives CASSLTAVRAFNTEAFF.